A selection of T cell receptor beta chains follows, all from one sample in a study of T cell repertoires in cytomegalovirus infection. No antigens are known for them. TCRdb independently ran MiXCR on the reads; one entry per CDR3 protein. The table has 350,000 to 400,000 distinct CDR3 sequences, around a third seen once. Sequences were derived from cultured PBMCs, sampled from culture after CMV antigen stimulation. These receptor sequences come from a human donor in good health (CMV status not recorded). Some clones in this sample may be carry-over from other donors' samples. Both conserved end residues are part of each CDR3. A D gene is named only where the DNA matches it firmly. Size is stated for part of the rows, as once, few or many counts, or as a class when the clone is expanded.

d_call: .
clone_size: few
v_call: TRBV18
j_call: TRBJ1-4
cdr3_nt: TGTGCCAGCTCACCGGTCGGAGCCCCAGGTGAAAAACTGTTTTTT
cdr3_aa: CASSPVGAPGEKLFF

d_call: TRBD2
clone_size: .
v_call: TRBV4-1
j_call: TRBJ2-5
cdr3_nt: TGCGCCAGCAGCCAAGATGGCCCCCTAGCGGGATCAAAAGAGACCCAGTACTTC
cdr3_aa: CASSQDGPLAGSKETQYF

d_call: .
clone_size: few
v_call: TRBV7-2
j_call: TRBJ1-2
cdr3_nt: TGTGCCAGCAGCTTACAACTATATGGCTACACCTTC
cdr3_aa: CASSLQLYGYTF

d_call: .
clone_size: few
v_call: TRBV7-2
j_call: TRBJ2-7
cdr3_nt: TGTGCCAGCAGCTTAGCTGGGGGGGCTGACTACGAGCAGTACTTC
cdr3_aa: CASSLAGGADYEQYF

d_call: TRBD1
clone_size: many
v_call: TRBV6-1
j_call: TRBJ2-5
cdr3_nt: TGTGCCAGCAGTCTTCGGACAGGGTGGGAGACCCAGTACTTC
cdr3_aa: CASSLRTGWETQYF

d_call: TRBD1
clone_size: .
v_call: TRBV7-2
j_call: TRBJ2-7
cdr3_nt: TGTGCCAGCAGCTCCGCAGGGGACAGCAGCTCCTACGAGCAGTACTTC
cdr3_aa: CASSSAGDSSSYEQYF

d_call: TRBD1
clone_size: many
v_call: TRBV12-3/TRBV12-4
j_call: TRBJ2-5
cdr3_nt: TGTGCCAGCAGTCTAACGATAGGGCAGGGGGAGAACCAAGAGACCCAGTACTTC
cdr3_aa: CASSLTIGQGENQETQYF

d_call: .
clone_size: .
v_call: TRBV23-1
j_call: TRBJ2-1
cdr3_nt: TGCGCCAGCAGTCAAGAGGATAGGGGCGGACCAGAGCAGTTCTTC
cdr3_aa: CASSQEDRGGPEQFF

d_call: TRBD2
clone_size: .
v_call: TRBV6-2/TRBV6-3
j_call: TRBJ2-3
cdr3_nt: TGTGCCAGCAGTTACTTTGCGGGAGTCTCAGATACGCAGTATTTT
cdr3_aa: CASSYFAGVSDTQYF

d_call: .
clone_size: .
v_call: TRBV12-3/TRBV12-4
j_call: TRBJ2-2
cdr3_nt: TGTGCCAGCAGTTGGGCTGGGAACACCGGGGAGCTGTTTTTT
cdr3_aa: CASSWAGNTGELFF

d_call: .
clone_size: .
v_call: TRBV24-1
j_call: TRBJ1-1
cdr3_nt: TGTGCCACCAGTGAGGTTGGGGGACGTGAAGCTTTCTTT
cdr3_aa: CATSEVGGREAFF

d_call: .
clone_size: .
v_call: TRBV28
j_call: TRBJ2-1
cdr3_nt: TGTGCCAGCAGTTTTCAGTCCAGCGAGGAGCAGTTCTTC
cdr3_aa: CASSFQSSEEQFF

d_call: TRBD1
clone_size: .
v_call: TRBV4-3
j_call: TRBJ2-2
cdr3_nt: TGCGCCAGCAGCCAGACAGGGTCCAACACCGGGGAGCTGTTTTTT
cdr3_aa: CASSQTGSNTGELFF

d_call: .
clone_size: few
v_call: TRBV6-1
j_call: TRBJ1-1
cdr3_nt: TGTGCCAGCAGTGTCGGAGGGGGACTAACAAACACTGAAGCTTTCTTT
cdr3_aa: CASSVGGGLTNTEAFF